This entry lists 7 T cell receptor beta chains sequenced from one sample in a study of blood T cell repertoires in COVID-19. Some clones are missing from TCRdb's copy, which holds only in-frame ones; the method was immunoSEQ multiplex PCR. The table lists about 41,000 clones, around 82% of them singletons, with about 43% in the top ten. Material: peripheral blood. These receptor sequences come from a woman aged 80 or over with active or convalescent COVID-19.

V gene TRBV6-5 combines with J gene TRBJ2-4; 7 bases match TRBD1. The CDR3 is made up of 14 amino acids. After removal of 8 bases from V and 6 bases from J, the junction contained 10 bases not matched to a gene. Germline CDR1 and CDR2: MNHEY and SVGAGI. The CDR3 DNA is TGTGCCAGCTGTAACACCGCAGGGGGAAACATTCAGTACTTC. Protein: CASCNTAGGNIQYF.

The V gene is TRBV4-1, the J gene TRBJ2-1; D remains unclear. Trimming pared 1 base from V and 10 bases from J, leaving 11 bases between. CDR1 is MGHRA and CDR2 is YSYEKL in the germline V gene. The CDR3 runs to 13 residues. The DNA of the CDR3 is TGCGCCAGCAGCCAAGGGTCTCTGGAGGAGCAGTTCTTC. It specifies CASSQGSLEEQFF.

The chain joins TRBV28 to TRBJ1-2, with 7 bases aligning to TRBD1. Germline CDR1 and CDR2: MDHEN and SYDVKM. The V gene end was trimmed by 5 bases and the J gene end by 6 bases; junction bases not matched to a gene: 9. This CDR3 has 14 residues. CDR3 amino acids: CASSQPTGIDGYTF. CDR3 nucleotides: TGTGCCAGCAGTCAACCGACAGGGATCGATGGCTACACCTTC.

The chain is built from TRBV5-1 and TRBJ2-3; 10 nucleotides agree with TRBD2. The CDR3 extends over 15 amino acids. The V segment lost 1 base and the J segment 4 bases; nucleotides outside the gene matches: 3. The germline CDR1 and CDR2 sequences are SGHRS and YFSETQ. CDR3 amino acids: CASSLQRGGSDTQYF. In DNA form, the CDR3 reads TGCGCCAGCAGCTTGCAGCGGGGGGGGTCAGATACGCAGTATTTT.

The chain joins TRBV4-3 to TRBJ2-2; TRBD2 is a possible D gene (6 bases). The CDR3 is 17 amino acids. V shed 0 bases and J shed 6 bases, with 17 bases lying between them. Germline-derived CDR1 and CDR2 are LGHNA and YSLEER. The CDR3 protein is CASSQERLDLLAGELFF. DNA of the CDR3: TGCGCCAGCAGCCAAGAACGACTAGACTTGTTGGCCGGGGAGCTGTTTTTT.

This sequence joins TRBV4-1 and TRBJ2-7; maybe TRBD2 (5 bases). Trimming pared 4 bases from V and 0 bases from J, leaving 16 bases between. This CDR3 has 16 amino acids. Per the germline V gene, CDR1 is MGHRA and CDR2 is YSYEKL. CDR3 in DNA: TGCGCCAGCAGCCCGCGACAAAAACGGGGCTCCTACGAGCAGTACTTC. Amino acids: CASSPRQKRGSYEQYF.

V gene TRBV30 combines with J gene TRBJ1-5, with 10 bases aligning to TRBD1. V shed 5 bases and J 4 bases; nucleotides not matched to a gene: 2. The germline V gene encodes CDR1 GTSNPN and CDR2 SVGIG (reference sequence). The CDR3 consists of 13 residues. Here the CDR3 DNA reads TGTGCCTGGGGACAGGGGGGAAATCAGCCCCAGCATTTT. Protein product: CAWGQGGNQPQHF.